What follows are 21 T cell receptor beta chains derived from one specimen sequenced in a study of cytomegalovirus exposure and HLA in healthy donors. Primers: 60 Vbeta forward and 13 Jbeta reverse. The method was immunoSEQ multiplex PCR; TCRdb's version includes in-frame clones alone and lacks a portion of them. The sample lists some 78,000 clones, about 80% seen once, with about 32% in the top ten. The sequenced sample was PBMCs. The receptors stem from a man in his fifties or sixties in good health and CMV-seropositive.

The rearrangement uses TRBV13 and TRBJ2-7, with D tentatively TRBD2 (5 bases). Germline V lookup: CDR1 PRHDT, CDR2 FYEKMQ (reference sequence). V was pared by 4 bases and J by 6 bases, with 13 bases between. The CDR3 has 13 residues. The CDR3 nucleotides are TGTGCCAGCAGCTCCCTCCCCGAGGGCGAGCAGTACTTC. Translation: CASSSLPEGEQYF.

This chain joins TRBV15 and TRBJ2-1; perhaps TRBD2 as D (6 bases). Germline V CDR1 and CDR2: LNHNV, YYDKDF (reference sequence). The CDR3 has 16 residues. Trimming removed 3 bases from V and 0 bases from J, with 12 bases in between. The CDR3 DNA reads as TGTGCCACCAGCAGGGAAGGAGGGAGCTCCTACAATGAGCAGTTCTTC. It is translated as CATSREGGSSYNEQFF.

The chain combines TRBV7-2 with TRBJ1-6; D unclear. Germline loops: CDR1 SGHTA, CDR2 FQGNSA. Trimming cost V 5 bases and J 9 bases, with 20 bases left between them. CDR3 length: 16 amino acids. CDR3 region: CASSVSFRPEASPLHF. The CDR3 DNA is TGTGCCAGCAGCGTCTCTTTTCGTCCCGAAGCTTCACCCCTCCACTTT.

The chain is built from TRBV9 and TRBJ2-3, with 9 nucleotides matching TRBD2. J lost 7 bases, V lost 2 bases, and 8 bases had no gene match. This CDR3 region has 15 residues. Germline CDR1 is SGDLS and CDR2 is YYNGEE. This CDR3 is CASSVSSGSTNTQYF. The CDR3 DNA sequence: TGTGCCAGCAGCGTTAGTAGCGGGAGTACAAATACGCAGTATTTT.

This chain connects TRBV11-2 to TRBJ1-1; the D is unclear. The CDR3 has 13 amino acids. V lost 4 bases and J 5 bases, leaving 11 bases between the germline ends. Germline values: CDR1 SGHAT, CDR2 FQNNGV. CDR3 DNA: TGTGCCAGCAGCTCCCTAATCCGAACTGAAGCTTTCTTT. Amino acids: CASSSLIRTEAFF.

This clone appeared a few times. This chain joins TRBV11-2 and TRBJ2-3; no clear D. The germline CDR1 and CDR2 sequences are SGHAT and FQNNGV. The CDR3 extends over 16 amino acids. With 0 bases removed from V and 6 bases from J, the gap between germline ends came to 16 bases. The CDR3 DNA reads TGTGCCAGCAGCTTAGACTGGCTAGAATCGTTCGATACGCAGTATTTT. Protein sequence: CASSLDWLESFDTQYF.

The V and J genes are TRBV11-3 and TRBJ2-1, with 8 bases identical to TRBD2. The CDR3 is 15 amino acids. V shed 1 base and J 7 bases; nucleotides not matched to a gene: 6. Germline V gene data show CDR1 as SGHNT and CDR2 as YENEEA. The CDR3 DNA is TGTGCCAGCAGCTTAGCGGGAGGGCCTGGAAATGAGCAGTTCTTC. Translation gives CASSLAGGPGNEQFF.

The V gene is TRBV5-4, the J gene TRBJ2-5, with D perhaps matching TRBD1 (5 bases). The germline V gene has CDR1 SGHNT and CDR2 YYREEE (reference sequence). Trimming left V 0 bases short and J 0 bases short, with 12 bases between. This CDR3 comprises 16 residues. CDR3 sequence: CASSLAGLGDQETQYF. CDR3 in DNA: TGTGCCAGCAGCTTGGCCGGGTTAGGGGACCAAGAGACCCAGTACTTC.

CDR3 sequence: CASRPALGVLGQYF. In DNA form, the CDR3 reads TGTGCCAGCAGGCCCGCTCTAGGAGTCTTAGGGCAGTACTTC. The chain carries TRBV6-1 and TRBJ2-7, with D unresolved. V was shortened by 6 bases and J by 9 bases, with 21 bases between the two germline ends. CDR3 length: 14 residues. Germline CDR1 reads MNHNS; CDR2 reads SASEGT.

The chain employs TRBV5-1 and TRBJ2-7, with 12 bases lining up with TRBD2. Germline V gives CDR1 SGHRS, CDR2 YFSETQ. The CDR3 length is 15 residues. After removal of 2 bases from V and 4 bases from J, the junction contained 4 bases not matched to a gene. The CDR3 sequence: CASSFGTSGLYEQYF. Written as DNA, the CDR3 is TGCGCCAGCAGCTTTGGGACTAGCGGGCTATACGAGCAGTACTTC. The full variable domain, in which reference TRBV5-1 and TRBJ2-7 provide the parts outside the CDR3, is KAGVTQTPRYLIKTRGQQVTLSCSPISGHRSVSWYQQTPGQGLQFLFEYFSETQRNKGNFPGRFSGRQFSNSRSEMNVSTLELGDSALYLCASSFGTSGLYEQYFGPGTRLTVT.

In its sample, this clone was seen many times. This CDR3 reads CASSSDWNEAFF. CDR3 DNA: TGTGCCAGCAGCTCGGACTGGAACGAAGCTTTCTTT. The chain employs TRBV5-4 and TRBJ1-1; D uncertain. The germline V and J ends were trimmed by 3 bases and 8 bases, with 11 bases remaining between them. The length of the CDR3 is 12 residues. The germline gives CDR1 SGHNT, CDR2 YYREEE (reference sequence). The whole variable domain, remainder taken from reference TRBV5-4 and TRBJ1-1, is ETGVTQSPTHLIKTRGQQVTLRCSSQSGHNTVSWYQQALGQGPQFIFQYYREEENGRGNFPPRFSGLQFPNYSSELNVNALELDDSALYLCASSSDWNEAFFGQGTRLTVV.

V and J are TRBV18 and TRBJ2-7; 10 positions match TRBD1. The ends lost 3 bases at V and 4 bases at J; junction bases unmatched: 6. The CDR3 is made up of 15 amino acids. Looked up from germline, CDR1 is KGHSH and CDR2 is LQKENI. DNA for the CDR3: TGTGCCAGCTCACCCTCCGGGACAGGGGAATACGAGCAGTACTTC. It yields the protein CASSPSGTGEYEQYF.

The V gene is TRBV7-6, the J gene TRBJ2-7; 7 positions agree with TRBD1. In germline, CDR1 is SGHVS, CDR2 FNYEAQ. The CDR3 consists of 15 residues. V lost 1 base to trimming and J lost 0 bases; unmatched junction nucleotides: 3. In DNA form, the CDR3 reads TGTGCCAGCAGCTTAGAGACAGGGAACTCCTACGAGCAGTACTTC. Amino acids: CASSLETGNSYEQYF.

The chain carries TRBV5-5 and TRBJ1-5; D ambiguous. Germline CDR1 SGHKS, CDR2 YYEKEE (reference sequence). Trimming left V 4 bases short and J 4 bases short, with 18 bases between. The CDR3 consists of 16 residues. The CDR3 DNA is TGTGCCAGCAGCGAGAATCCCCAACTTAAAAATCAGCCCCAGCATTTT. This translates into CASSENPQLKNQPQHF.

The chain employs TRBV7-9 and TRBJ1-2; perhaps TRBD1 as D (5 bases). Per germline, CDR1 SEHNR and CDR2 FQNEAQ (reference sequence). V was clipped by 1 base and J by 0 bases, with 12 bases between them. The CDR3 covers 16 residues. The CDR3: CASSLDRTVSNYGYTF. The CDR3 coding sequence is TGTGCCAGCAGCTTAGACAGGACCGTCTCTAACTATGGCTACACCTTC.

This chain joins TRBV9 and TRBJ1-2; 9 bases are shared with TRBD1. The V and J ends lost 3 bases and 10 bases, in that order; junction bases with no gene match: 7. Germline V gene sequence: CDR1 SGDLS, CDR2 YYNGEE. The CDR3 extends over 13 amino acids. CDR3 sequence (DNA): TGTGCCAGCAGCGCGTACAGGGGGCGCGTCTACACCTTC. Translation: CASSAYRGRVYTF.

This sequence joins TRBV5-8 and TRBJ2-1, with 10 bases that match TRBD2. CDR1 SGHTS and CDR2 YDEGEE come from the germline V gene. CDR3 length: 16 amino acids. After removal of 3 bases from V and 6 bases from J, the junction contained 9 bases not matched to a gene. The CDR3 coding sequence is TGTGCCAGCAGCTCGCTCCTAGCGGGAGACGGCAATGAGCAGTTCTTC. As protein: CASSSLLAGDGNEQFF.

The gene calls are TRBV28 and TRBJ1-5; no reliable D call. CDR1 is MDHEN and CDR2 is SYDVKM in the germline V gene. The V gene lost 6 bases and the J gene lost 2 bases, with 14 bases spanning the gap. The CDR3 spans 15 residues. CDR3 in DNA: TGTGCCAGCAGGACAATTAGGAGGGGCAATCAGCCCCAGCATTTT. Amino acids: CASRTIRRGNQPQHF.

The rearrangement uses TRBV20-1 and TRBJ1-5, with unresolved D. V gave up 5 bases and J gave up 11 bases, with 13 bases separating them. Germline V gives CDR1 DFQATT, CDR2 SNEGSKA (reference sequence). This CDR3 comprises 11 residues. Here the CDR3 DNA reads TGCAGTGCTCGGGAGGATCGAGCCCAGCATTTT. Protein sequence: CSAREDRAQHF.

This chain connects TRBV19 to TRBJ2-5, with TRBD1 matching 7 bases. The CDR3 length is 15 residues. The trim removed 5 bases at V and 2 bases at J, leaving 8 bases unmatched. Looked up from germline, CDR1 is LNHDA and CDR2 is SQIVND (reference sequence). CDR3: CASSLSGQPQETQYF. Here the CDR3 DNA reads TGTGCCAGTAGTCTTTCGGGACAGCCGCAAGAGACCCAGTACTTC.

A remark on this clone: Other nucleotide sequences from this sample produce the same CDR3. This chain links TRBV9 with TRBJ2-7; D possibly corresponds to TRBD1 (6 bases). V lost 3 bases and J 1 base, leaving 14 bases between the germline ends. The CDR3 sequence is 15 residues long. CDR1 is SGDLS, CDR2 YYNGEE, per germline. CDR3 coding DNA: TGTGCCAGCAGCGCGTCCGGGACACGATCCTACGAGCAGTACTTC. Protein product: CASSASGTRSYEQYF.